This entry describes one T cell receptor (beta chain). Its antigen is currently not known. The junction and the germline gene differ at one end; a read error may be behind it. The hyperthyroidism patients were between 18 and 65 years old and newly diagnosed, with a disease duration of less than 2 months. Any patient with an uncontrolled infection, another autoimmune disease, pregnancy or lactation was excluded. Diagnoses were based on clinical symptoms, serum thyroxine and TRAb, thyroid ultrasound and orbital computed tomography. For progressor patients, blood was drawn at the first diagnosis of hyperthyroidism, before any ophthalmopathy symptoms had appeared. Ficoll-Paque density gradient centrifugation was used to isolate PBMCs from around 10 ml of fresh peripheral blood. Progressor patients were defined as those initially diagnosed with Graves' hyperthyroidism in whom ophthalmopathy developed during follow-up. Total RNA was extracted using Trizol reagent, and RNA quality was assessed on an Agilent 2100 Bioanalyzer.

The data belong to a study of T cells in Graves' hyperthyroidism and ophthalmopathy (dated by TCRdb to between 2018 and 2020). In the study overall: Peripheral blood samples were taken at the time of initial diagnosis, prior to any treatment. TCR Vbeta CDR3 sequencing of 120 to 150 peripheral blood samples (over 40 ophthalmopathy, around 80 hyperthyroidism and roughly 17 progressor patients) is reported in the paper. After blood sampling, hyperthyroidism patients were treated with methimazole at a starting dose of 30 mg daily, and ophthalmopathy patients were treated with high-dose intravenous methylprednisolone. Prospective prediction of ophthalmopathy was tested in an independent validation cohort of approximately 19 hyperthyroidism patients and some 17 patients who later progressed to ophthalmopathy. A discovery cohort of about a hundred patients, about 44 with Graves' ophthalmopathy and under 60 with stable Graves' hyperthyroidism, was used to find distinguishing TCR V-J signatures. For training and testing, the roughly 100 patients in the discovery cohort were randomly divided in a 7:3 ratio. In more than five Graves' hyperthyroidism patients, the study also compared T-cell repertoires from thyroid tissue with T-cell repertoires from blood. General study outcomes and caveats: Most expanded thyroid clonotypes (frequency above 0.001) were also found in blood, which suggests that blood repertoires may mirror thyroid immune responses. No statistical method was used to set the sample size in advance, and investigators knew the group allocation. In validation, progression to ophthalmopathy was predicted by the model with 55% to 71% sensitivity and under 85% specificity, a median of 6.5 months before onset. A model built on a 13 V-J signature distinguished ophthalmopathy from stable hyperthyroidism, reaching 85% to 90% sensitivity and about 81% specificity in cross-validation and 80%/75% in testing.

The CDR3 starts with the cysteine, ends with the phenylalanine, and has 15 residues. Just the 45-base CDR3 DNA is kept, in frame starting at base 1. CDR1 and CDR2 are drawn from the germline V gene (reference sequence): LGHDT, YNNKEL. TCR beta CDR3 regions were amplified from RNA transcripts. The TCR CDR3 was subjected to a first round of RT-PCR using the HTBI primer set and the Qiagen OneStep RT-PCR kit. The libraries were constructed in a second round of multiplex PCR and then size-selected and purified. Paired-end sequencing of the libraries was performed with 100 bp reads on an Illumina HiSeq2000. Per the source publication's procedure: Raw data were processed with SOAPnuke, discarding reads with adapters, uncalled bases, mean Phred below 15, or no exact constant-primer or identifier match. COPE v1.2.5 was used to merge high-quality paired reads, and clonotypes were defined as unique nucleotide sequences. MiTCR v1.1 was used to align clonotypes to the IMGT TRBV, TRBD and TRBJ reference segments. The analysis was restricted to V-J combinations with a frequency above 0.0001, which together covered just over 98% of the repertoires. A TCS score was defined as the ratio of F50 (clonal expansion) to E x V (chaos), with BLOSUM62-based TCRdist applied between CDR3 peptides within each V-J. Welch's t-statistics and random forest reduced several hundred V-J features to fewer than 15, which were used in a naive Bayes classifier (R e1071). The public sequencing data were trimmed at Q25 with fastp and processed into clonotypes with MiXCR by TCRdb, which kept only in-frame beta chains. A single entry per CDR3 protein holds the most common genes and DNA from its merged rows. The V and J calls were determined by TCRdb, not by the authors. This sample comprises a few hundred thousand distinct CDR3 sequences, roughly 13% of them detected only once. The ten largest clones represent roughly 6.2% of the sample.

This receptor was obtained from a woman aged 25-40 years with Graves' hyperthyroidism that later progressed to Graves' ophthalmopathy. The specimen was blood. The chain employs TRBV3-1 and TRBJ2-2, with TRBD1 as a weak D call on 6 bases. The sequenced DNA is TGTGCCAGCGGCCATTCGACAGGAGGCACCGGGGAGCTGTTTTTT. It translates to CASGHSTGGTGELFF.